Listed here are 21 T cell receptor beta chains from one sample, sequenced in a study of graft-versus-host responses after intestinal transplantation. Sequencing used immunoSEQ multiplex PCR; TCRdb keeps in-frame clones, though not all of them. Of roughly 100,000 clones listed, approximately 94% were seen once; the top ten hold approximately 1.2%. The antigens of these receptors remain unknown. The material sequenced was unstimulated CD8+ T cells sorted from spleen or lymph node cells, taken before intestinal transplant. The receptors derive from a human donor who received an intestinal transplant.

The chain uses TRBV6-5 and TRBJ2-5; 7 bases line up with TRBD1. The trim removed 5 bases at V and 2 bases at J, leaving 5 bases unmatched. Germline V CDR1 and CDR2: MNHEY, SVGAGI. The length of the CDR3 is 14 residues. CDR3 DNA: TGTGCCAGCAGTAGCGGACAGGCACAAGAGACCCAGTACTTC. It specifies CASSSGQAQETQYF.

The V and J genes are TRBV13 and TRBJ2-5, with a tentative D call TRBD1 (5 bases). Germline-derived CDR1 and CDR2 are PRHDT and FYEKMQ (reference sequence). This CDR3 has 17 residues. V shed 3 bases and J shed 5 bases, with 22 bases lying between them. The CDR3 is CASSLGRSNRFRETQYF. The CDR3 nucleotides read TGTGCCAGCAGCTTGGGGCGGAGTAACAGATTCCGGGAGACCCAGTACTTC. The full variable domain, in which reference TRBV13 and TRBJ2-5 provide the parts outside the CDR3, is AAGVIQSPRHLIKEKRETATLKCYPIPRHDTVYWYQQGPGQDPQFLISFYEKMQSDKGSIPDRFSAQQFSDYHSELNMSSLELGDSALYFCASSLGRSNRFRETQYFGPGTRLLVL.

The V and J genes are TRBV5-1 and TRBJ2-1; 10 bases are a match to TRBD1. The V segment lost 5 bases and the J segment 7 bases; nucleotides outside the gene matches: 12. Germline CDR1 is SGHRS and CDR2 is YFSETQ. The CDR3 runs to 16 residues. In DNA, the CDR3 is TGCGCCAGCAGTGGGGAGGGGACAGGGGAACCTAATGAGCAGTTCTTC. This codes for CASSGEGTGEPNEQFF.

V gene TRBV9 combines with J gene TRBJ1-1; D is undetermined. This CDR3 is built from 12 residues. V dropped 3 bases and J dropped 6 bases, with 9 bases sitting between them. From germline, CDR1 is SGDLS and CDR2 YYNGEE. DNA for the CDR3: TGTGCCAGCAGCGGATTGGGTGCTGAAGCTTTCTTT. This codes for CASSGLGAEAFF.

This clone was seen only a few times. This rearrangement joins TRBV10-3 to TRBJ2-2, with D hard to call. The V gene lost 2 bases and the J gene lost 0 bases, with 10 bases spanning the gap. The CDR3 has 16 residues. CDR1 is ENHRY and CDR2 is SYGVKD in the germline V gene. CDR3 sequence reads: CAISEGLFSNTGELFF. The DNA of the CDR3 is TGTGCCATCAGTGAGGGGCTTTTTTCGAACACCGGGGAGCTGTTTTTT.

Turning to this clone: The same CDR3 is also encoded by other DNA sequences in this sample. J is TRBJ1-1 and V is TRBV11-2, with 7 bases aligning to TRBD1. V trimming: 1 base; J trimming: 7 bases; junction bases outside the gene matches: 3. CDR3 length equals 13 residues. CDR1 is SGHAT, CDR2 FQNNGV, per germline. Written as DNA, the CDR3 is TGTGCCAGCAGCTTAGGGACAGGCCGTGAAGCTTTCTTT. It encodes CASSLGTGREAFF. The entire variable domain, with the rest obtained from reference TRBV11-2 and TRBJ1-1, is as follows: EAGVAQSPRYKIIEKRQSVAFWCNPISGHATLYWYQQILGQGPKLLIQFQNNGVVDDSQLPKDRFSAERLKGVDSTLKIQPAKLEDSAVYLCASSLGTGREAFFGQGTRLTVV.

About this clone itself: Other DNA sequences of this sample code for an identical CDR3. The chain links TRBV9 to TRBJ1-1, with D possibly matching TRBD1 (5 bases). The ends were cut back, 4 bases at V and 0 bases at J, with 7 bases in the middle. This CDR3 contains 13 residues. From germline, CDR1 is SGDLS and CDR2 YYNGEE. The CDR3 DNA reads TGTGCCAGCAGCAGGGGAGTGAACACTGAAGCTTTCTTT. Protein sequence: CASSRGVNTEAFF.

The chain uses TRBV4-1 and TRBJ2-7, with TRBD2 matching over 9 bases. The germline CDR1 and CDR2 sequences are MGHRA and YSYEKL. Germline trimming cut 4 bases from V and 0 bases from J; bases unmatched to any gene: 4. The CDR3 contains 15 residues. The CDR3 loop is CASSLTSGASYEQYF. CDR3 coding DNA: TGCGCCAGCAGCCTGACTAGCGGTGCCTCCTACGAGCAGTACTTC.

The table lists this clone with a count of one. V usage is TRBV13 and J usage is TRBJ1-4; D gene uncertain. CDR1 and CDR2 (germline): PRHDT, FYEKMQ (reference sequence). V was shortened by 5 bases and J by 8 bases, with 15 bases between the two germline ends. This CDR3 contains 14 residues. CDR3 residues: CASSLRTREEKLFF. In nucleotides, the CDR3 is TGTGCCAGCAGCCTCAGGACCCGCGAGGAAAAACTGTTTTTT.

The chain uses TRBV7-6 and TRBJ2-7; D might be TRBD1 (5 bases). The V gene's germline CDR1 is SGHVS and CDR2 FNYEAQ. CDR3 length: 15 amino acids. V was cut by 5 bases and J by 2 bases, with 16 bases left in between. CDR3 coding DNA: TGTGCCAGCAGCCCGAGACAGTTCCTAGCCTACGAGCAGTACTTC. Translation: CASSPRQFLAYEQYF. Supplemented by reference TRBV7-6 and TRBJ2-7, the full variable domain reads GAGVSQSPRYKVTKRGQDVALRCDPISGHVSLYWYRQALGQGPEFLTYFNYEAQQDKSGLPNDRFSAERPEGSISTLTIQRTEQRDSAMYRCASSPRQFLAYEQYFGPGTRLTVT.

The genes are TRBV9 and TRBJ1-1; D uncertain. This CDR3 contains 14 residues. V was clipped by 4 bases and J by 0 bases, with 10 bases between them. Germline CDR1 SGDLS, CDR2 YYNGEE. This chain's CDR3 is CASSQSFMNTEAFF. The DNA for the CDR3 is TGTGCCAGCAGCCAAAGTTTTATGAACACTGAAGCTTTCTTT.

The CDR3 loop is CASSELASSSYNEQFF. The CDR3 nucleotides read TGTGCCAGCAGCGAACTAGCGTCGAGCTCCTACAATGAGCAGTTCTTC. The chain couples TRBV6-1 to TRBJ2-1, with 7 bases lining up with TRBD2. Germline-derived CDR1 and CDR2 are MNHNS and SASEGT. After removal of 6 bases from V and 0 bases from J, the junction contained 8 bases not matched to a gene. The CDR3 consists of 16 residues.

This sequence joins TRBV30 and TRBJ2-1; perhaps TRBD1 as D (6 bases). V dropped 0 bases and J dropped 6 bases, with 18 bases sitting between them. CDR3 length: 16 residues. Germline V lookup: CDR1 GTSNPN, CDR2 SVGIG (reference sequence). The CDR3 region is CAWSVATLGAINEQFF. CDR3 in DNA: TGTGCCTGGAGTGTAGCCACTCTGGGGGCAATCAATGAGCAGTTCTTC.

A single count supports this clone. V usage is TRBV6-5 and J usage is TRBJ2-7; D remains ambiguous. This CDR3 contains 13 residues. Germline-derived CDR1 and CDR2 are MNHEY and SVGAGI. Trimming took off 2 bases at V and 7 bases at J, with 12 bases between the two ends. The DNA of the CDR3 is TGTGCCAGCAGTTACGGCACACTTCGGGAGCAGTACTTC. Encoded protein: CASSYGTLREQYF.

The chain recombines TRBV6-5 with TRBJ1-5; D unresolved. CDR1 MNHEY and CDR2 SVGAGI come from the germline V gene. This CDR3 spans 13 amino acids. V lost 2 bases, J lost 4 bases, and 6 bases lay in between. CDR3 in amino acids: CASSYGMNQPQHF. CDR3 nucleotides: TGTGCCAGCAGTTACGGGATGAATCAGCCCCAGCATTTT.

V and J are TRBV5-4 and TRBJ2-7; unclear D gene. Trimming left V 4 bases short and J 5 bases short, with 16 bases between. This CDR3 is 14 amino acids long. In germline, CDR1 is SGHNT, CDR2 YYREEE (reference sequence). CDR3 protein: CASSPAAARDEQYF. DNA for the CDR3: TGTGCCAGCAGCCCGGCGGCAGCCCGAGACGAGCAGTACTTC.

The chain combines TRBV7-9 with TRBJ2-7, with D tentatively TRBD1 (6 bases). Germline CDR1 and CDR2: SEHNR and FQNEAQ (reference sequence). The CDR3 runs 14 residues. V lost 5 bases, J lost 1 base, and 12 bases lay in between. CDR3: CASSTPTGSYEQYF. In DNA form, the CDR3 reads TGTGCCAGCAGCACCCCGACAGGATCCTACGAGCAGTACTTC. Supplemented by reference TRBV7-9 and TRBJ2-7, the full variable domain reads DTGVSQNPRHKITKRGQNVTFRCDPISEHNRLYWYRQTLGQGPEFLTYFQNEAQLEKSRLLSDRFSAERPKGSFSTLEIQRTEQGDSAMYLCASSTPTGSYEQYFGPGTRLTVT.

The rearrangement links TRBV6-5 to TRBJ2-1, with TRBD1 as a possible D gene (6 bases). The CDR3 totals 13 residues. In germline, CDR1 is MNHEY, CDR2 SVGAGI. The V and J ends lost 6 bases and 4 bases respectively, with 10 bases between them. The CDR3: CASRGDTYNEQFF. In nucleotides, the CDR3 is TGTGCCAGCAGAGGGGACACATACAATGAGCAGTTCTTC.

The rearrangement uses TRBV12-5 and TRBJ1-1; D is uncertain. With 0 bases removed from V and 6 bases from J, the gap between germline ends came to 5 bases. From germline, CDR1 is LGHNT and CDR2 FRNRAP. This CDR3 spans 12 amino acids. The CDR3 coding sequence is TGTGCTAGTGGTTTGGTAGGCGCTGAAGCTTTCTTT. This gives the protein CASGLVGAEAFF.

J is TRBJ2-7 and V is TRBV27; D possibly corresponds to TRBD2 (7 bases). From germline, CDR1 is MNHEY and CDR2 SMNVEV (reference sequence). V shed 2 bases and J shed 3 bases, with 11 bases lying between them. The CDR3 covers 14 residues. The CDR3 coding sequence is TGTGCCAGCAGTTTACGGGGGGCTGACTACGAGCAGTACTTC. Amino acids: CASSLRGADYEQYF.

J is TRBJ2-3 and V is TRBV6-1, with TRBD1 matching 9 bases. In germline, CDR1 is MNHNS, CDR2 SASEGT. There are 11 residues in the CDR3. V shed 6 bases and J 13 bases; nucleotides not matched to a gene: 5. CDR3 amino acids: CASSGQGIKYF. The CDR3 nucleotides read TGTGCCAGCAGCGGACAGGGGATTAAGTATTTT.